This record concerns one T cell receptor beta chain sequence. What it binds is not known. This entry is derived from a study of cytomegalovirus exposure and HLA in healthy donors. The PCR employed 60 Vbeta primers together with 13 Jbeta primers. The data were produced by immunoSEQ multiplex PCR, yet TCRdb's version contains in-frame clones alone and is incomplete. Of over 40,000 clones listed, 75% to 90% are singletons. Trimming removed 0 bases from V and 2 bases from J; junction bases left unmatched: 3. Germline V gene sequence: CDR1 MGHRA, CDR2 YSYEKL. The CDR3 length is 15 residues. Study observations and caveats: Within the data, a cluster of highly shared sequence variants was likely a sequencing artifact. Reportedly, cytomegalovirus status was diagnosed with high sensitivity and specificity. Excluded were some V segments that proved indistinguishable, including TRBV6-2 and TRBV6-3.

Donors in the study were healthy people who gave bone marrow. The chain combines TRBV4-1 with TRBJ2-7, with TRBD2 identical over 8 bases. Sequenced material: PBMCs. The clonotype comes from a woman between 40 and 55 years old in good health and CMV-seropositive. The CDR3, as DNA: TGCGCCAGCAGCCAAGAAACGGGACTAGCCTACGAGCAGTACTTC. As protein: CASSQETGLAYEQYF.